Presented here are 30 T cell receptor beta chains from one specimen sequenced in a study of cytomegalovirus exposure and HLA in healthy donors. PCR employed 60 Vbeta and 13 Jbeta primers. Assay used: immunoSEQ multiplex PCR; TCRdb lists only in-frame clones, some missing. The sample holds about 200,000 clones, nearly 80% seen once. Material: PBMCs. The receptors here all came from a male donor in good health and CMV-seronegative.

This clone came up once. This chain links TRBV5-1 with TRBJ1-5; a possible D gene is TRBD1 (6 bases). Germline lookup yields CDR1 SGHRS and CDR2 YFSETQ. This CDR3 has 14 amino acids. V shed 0 bases and J shed 6 bases, with 10 bases lying between them. Here the CDR3 DNA reads TGCGCCAGCAGCTTGGCGGGGGGCACTCAGCCCCAGCATTTT. As protein: CASSLAGGTQPQHF.

This rearrangement joins TRBV6-4 to TRBJ2-1; possibly TRBD2 for D (6 bases). Trimming took off 7 bases at V and 9 bases at J, with 10 bases between the two ends. This CDR3 has 11 residues. Germline-derived CDR1 and CDR2 are MRHNA and SNTAGT. CDR3 bases: TGTGCCAGCATTCCCGGGGGTGAGCAGTTCTTC. This encodes CASIPGGEQFF.

DNA for the CDR3: TGTGCCAGCAGTGATCCGGGAAGACCCGAGCAGTACTTC. Its translation is CASSDPGRPEQYF. The chain combines TRBV2 with TRBJ2-7; a possible D gene is TRBD2 (5 bases). CDR1 and CDR2 (germline): SNHLY, FYNNEI. Trimming removed 3 bases from V and 6 bases from J, with 12 bases in between. The CDR3 runs to 13 residues.

V gene TRBV27 combines with J gene TRBJ2-1; 10 bases agree with TRBD2. V lost 8 bases and J lost 3; bases outside the gene matches: 4. CDR3 length equals 14 residues. The V gene's germline CDR1 is MNHEY and CDR2 SMNVEV (reference sequence). This CDR3 is CASCLAGVYNEQFF. In DNA form, the CDR3 reads TGTGCCAGCTGCCTAGCGGGGGTCTACAATGAGCAGTTCTTC.

The V call is TRBV29-1, the J call TRBJ2-7; no firm D call. V lost 7 bases and J lost 6, with 13 bases in between. Germline V CDR1 and CDR2: SQVTM, ANQGSEA. This CDR3 region has 11 residues. The CDR3 DNA reads TGCAGCGCGTGGCTCGGCGGCGAGCAGTACTTC. It is translated as CSAWLGGEQYF.

The chain recombines TRBV6-1 with TRBJ2-7; TRBD2 matches 11 bases. The V and J ends lost 8 bases and 3 bases, in that order; junction bases with no gene match: 3. Germline CDR1 is MNHNS and CDR2 is SASEGT. The CDR3 length is 13 residues. The CDR3 DNA reads as TGTGCCAGCGGAACTAGCGGGGGCTACGAGCAGTACTTC. Amino acid sequence: CASGTSGGYEQYF.

This chain links TRBV5-4 with TRBJ2-7; tentatively, D is TRBD2 (5 bases). The V gene's germline CDR1 is SGHNT and CDR2 YYREEE (reference sequence). Trimming stripped 4 bases from V and 5 bases from J, with 16 bases between. This CDR3 is built from 14 residues. In DNA, the CDR3 is TGTGCCAGCAGCCCCCAGAGGGCTGTAAACGAGCAGTACTTC. Translated, it gives CASSPQRAVNEQYF. The complete variable domain, with remaining parts taken from reference TRBV5-4 and TRBJ2-7, reads ETGVTQSPTHLIKTRGQQVTLRCSSQSGHNTVSWYQQALGQGPQFIFQYYREEENGRGNFPPRFSGLQFPNYSSELNVNALELDDSALYLCASSPQRAVNEQYFGPGTRLTVT.

This chain links TRBV4-3 with TRBJ1-1, with 8 bases fitting TRBD1. Germline CDR1 LGHNA, CDR2 YSLEER. V lost 4 bases and J lost 8; bases outside the gene matches: 3. CDR3 size: 12 residues. The CDR3 loop is CASSLTGGEAFF. The CDR3 DNA follows: TGCGCCAGCAGCCTAACAGGGGGAGAAGCTTTCTTT.

The rearrangement joins TRBV25-1 to TRBJ1-3; TRBD1 is a possible D gene (6 bases). Germline V gene data show CDR1 as MGHDK and CDR2 as SYGVNS. The CDR3 contains 16 residues. Trimming stripped 7 bases from V and 0 bases from J, with 16 bases between. The CDR3 here is CASTKRGTSSGNTIYF. DNA for the CDR3: TGTGCCAGCACCAAAAGGGGGACAAGCTCTGGAAACACCATATATTTT.

This clone was seen only a few times. The chain recombines TRBV5-6 with TRBJ1-1; 9 nucleotides match TRBD1. The length of the CDR3 is 16 residues. The germline CDR1 and CDR2 sequences are SGHDT and YYEEEE. The V gene end was trimmed by 3 bases and the J gene end by 3 bases; junction bases not matched to a gene: 9. In nucleotides, the CDR3 is TGTGCCAGCAGCTACGGGACAGGGAAGGGGGACACTGAAGCTTTCTTT. Translated: CASSYGTGKGDTEAFF.

This clone was counted only a few times. The gene calls are TRBV9 and TRBJ2-5; possible D gene TRBD2, 7 bases. The DNA end is a closer match to TRBJ2-7, so the J assignment may be wrong. Germline values: CDR1 SGDLS, CDR2 YYNGEE. The length of the CDR3 is 14 residues. The CDR3 loop reads CASSAGGGGSEQYF. CDR3 sequence (DNA): TGTGCCAGCAGCGCCGGAGGGGGGGGGTCCGAGCAGTACTTC.

The rearrangement joins TRBV5-1 to TRBJ2-7; 7 bases fit TRBD1. J was trimmed by 3 bases and V by 0 bases; bases with no gene match: 6. CDR1 and CDR2 (germline): SGHRS, YFSETQ. This CDR3 has 15 residues. CDR3 DNA: TGCGCCAGCAGCTTGGTGATAGGGACAGTCTACGAGCAGTACTTC. The encoded protein is CASSLVIGTVYEQYF.

The chain carries TRBV28 and TRBJ2-2; tentative D call: TRBD2 (5 bases). The CDR3 runs 15 residues. V was shortened by 5 bases and J by 4 bases, with 14 bases between the two germline ends. CDR1 MDHEN and CDR2 SYDVKM come from the germline V gene. The CDR3: CASSLREVGTGELFF. DNA of the CDR3: TGTGCCAGCAGTCTTCGGGAAGTTGGCACCGGGGAGCTGTTTTTT. Combining the CDR3 with reference TRBV28 and TRBJ2-2 gives the whole variable domain DVKVTQSSRYLVKRTGEKVFLECVQDMDHENMFWYRQDPGLGLRLIYFSYDVKMKEKGDIPEGYSVSREKKERFSLILESASTNQTSMYLCASSLREVGTGELFFGEGSRLTVL.

The chain has TRBV7-2 and TRBJ1-1; 7 bases are a match to TRBD1. The length of the CDR3 is 15 residues. In germline, CDR1 is SGHTA, CDR2 FQGNSA. Losses at the gene ends were 5 bases for V and 6 bases for J; bases not matched to a gene: 12. Here the CDR3 DNA reads TGTGCCAGCAGCCCCGCCCCCAGGGGGGTAGCTGAAGCTTTCTTT. Amino acid sequence: CASSPAPRGVAEAFF.

Only a few counts were recorded for this clone. This chain joins TRBV6-1 and TRBJ1-6; D is possibly TRBD1 (6 bases). Germline assignment: CDR1 MNHNS and CDR2 SASEGT. Trimming removed 2 bases at V and 4 bases at J, with 9 bases between. The CDR3 runs to 15 residues. The CDR3 coding sequence is TGTGCCAGCAGTGAAAGACAGGTATATAATTCACCCCTCCACTTT. The encoded protein is CASSERQVYNSPLHF.

The chain recombines TRBV15 with TRBJ2-3, with 8 bases matching TRBD2. This CDR3 spans 16 amino acids. J was trimmed by 1 base and V by 3 bases; bases with no gene match: 6. Germline V lookup: CDR1 LNHNV, CDR2 YYDKDF (reference sequence). CDR3 sequence: CATSRIQAGGTDTQYF. The DNA for the CDR3 is TGTGCCACCAGCAGGATCCAAGCGGGGGGCACAGATACGCAGTATTTT.

This chain joins TRBV11-2 and TRBJ2-7; 7 nucleotides agree with TRBD1. V lost 3 bases and J lost 1; bases outside the gene matches: 6. Germline assignment: CDR1 SGHAT and CDR2 FQNNGV. This CDR3 region has 15 residues. CDR3 protein: CASSLNRGLSYEQYF. CDR3 sequence (DNA): TGTGCCAGCAGCTTGAACAGGGGTTTATCCTACGAGCAGTACTTC.

J is TRBJ2-1 and V is TRBV9; D might be TRBD2 (5 bases). The CDR3 loop spans 15 amino acids. CDR1 and CDR2 (germline): SGDLS, YYNGEE. Trimming took 3 bases from V and 0 from J, leaving 10 bases between them. CDR3 sequence (DNA): TGTGCCAGCAGCGAGAGCGGAAGCTCCTACAATGAGCAGTTCTTC. Its protein product is CASSESGSSYNEQFF. The complete variable domain, with remaining parts taken from reference TRBV9 and TRBJ2-1, reads DSGVTQTPKHLITATGQRVTLRCSPRSGDLSVYWYQQSLDQGLQFLIQYYNGEERAKGNILERFSAQQFPDLHSELNLSSLELGDSALYFCASSESGSSYNEQFFGPGTRLTVL.

As to this clone: The junction does not match germline at one end; this may be a read error. This chain connects TRBV7-9 to TRBJ2-5, with 7 bases aligning to TRBD1. The germline gives CDR1 SEHNR, CDR2 FQNEAQ (reference sequence). This CDR3 region has 16 residues. DNA for the CDR3: TGTTCCAGCAGCTTAAGGGGGCAGGGCCCCCAAGAGACCCAGTACTTC. Translating gives CSSSLRGQGPQETQYF.

The chain carries TRBV5-1 and TRBJ2-7; TRBD2 aligns across 11 bases. The CDR3 sequence is 15 residues long. Germline CDR1 is SGHRS and CDR2 is YFSETQ. Trimming at V came to 5 bases and at J to 0 bases, leaving 4 bases not matched to a gene. CDR3 amino acids: CASRFSGGASYEQYF. CDR3 DNA: TGCGCCAGCAGATTTAGCGGGGGGGCCTCCTACGAGCAGTACTTC. The complete variable domain, with remaining parts taken from reference TRBV5-1 and TRBJ2-7, reads KAGVTQTPRYLIKTRGQQVTLSCSPISGHRSVSWYQQTPGQGLQFLFEYFSETQRNKGNFPGRFSGRQFSNSRSEMNVSTLELGDSALYLCASRFSGGASYEQYFGPGTRLTVT.

This clone has just one count. The CDR3 sequence is CASSLRGRNTGELFF. The CDR3 coding sequence is TGTGCCAGCAGTTTAAGGGGAAGGAACACCGGGGAGCTGTTTTTT. J is TRBJ2-2 and V is TRBV27; D possibly corresponds to TRBD1 (5 bases). The V end was cut by 2 bases, the J end by 1 base, with 8 bases between. The CDR3 extends over 15 amino acids. The germline CDR1 and CDR2 sequences are MNHEY and SMNVEV (reference sequence).

This clone has more than one count but fewer than ten. The chain links TRBV28 to TRBJ2-7, with 8 bases matching TRBD1. After removal of 4 bases from V and 5 bases from J, the junction contained 10 bases not matched to a gene. CDR1 is MDHEN, CDR2 SYDVKM, per germline. The CDR3 is 15 amino acids. In DNA form, the CDR3 reads TGTGCCAGCAGTTCCTGGACAGGGCAAGGCCACGAGCAGTACTTC. Translated: CASSSWTGQGHEQYF.

The rearrangement joins TRBV29-1 to TRBJ2-7; 14 nucleotides align to TRBD2. CDR1 and CDR2 from the germline V gene are SQVTM and ANQGSEA. With 6 bases clipped from V and 3 bases from J, the junction kept 7 bases outside the gene matches. The CDR3 has 15 amino acids. The chain's CDR3 is CSVDPGLAGVYEQYF. CDR3 in DNA: TGCAGCGTGGACCCGGGACTAGCGGGAGTCTACGAGCAGTACTTC.

The gene calls are TRBV15 and TRBJ1-4; D may be TRBD1 (6 bases). The V and J ends lost 8 bases and 7 bases respectively, with 11 bases between them. The CDR3 is made up of 12 amino acids. Germline assignment: CDR1 LNHNV and CDR2 YYDKDF (reference sequence). Here the CDR3 DNA reads TGTGCCACCGGGACAATCTCTGAAAAACTGTTTTTT. It translates to CATGTISEKLFF.

This clone was seen a single time. The chain couples TRBV6-4 to TRBJ2-2; perhaps TRBD2 as D (6 bases). The CDR3 totals 14 residues. V shed 3 bases and J shed 7 bases, with 12 bases lying between them. Germline CDR1 is MRHNA and CDR2 is SNTAGT. This CDR3 reads CASSDGGYGGELFF. The CDR3 nucleotides are TGTGCCAGCAGTGATGGAGGGTACGGCGGGGAGCTGTTTTTT.

This chain links TRBV2 with TRBJ1-4; D may be TRBD1 (5 bases). Per germline, CDR1 SNHLY and CDR2 FYNNEI. V lost 1 base and J lost 7, with 10 bases in between. CDR3 length: 14 amino acids. CDR3 sequence (DNA): TGTGCCAGCAGTGAAGGTCAGGGCGTTGAAAAACTGTTTTTT. Encoded protein: CASSEGQGVEKLFF.

V usage is TRBV7-9 and J usage is TRBJ2-1, with TRBD1 matching over 9 bases. Germline lookup yields CDR1 SEHNR and CDR2 FQNEAQ (reference sequence). The CDR3 is 15 amino acids. V lost 5 bases and J lost 4; bases outside the gene matches: 6. CDR3 sequence reads: CASSMGQGAYNEQFF. The CDR3 nucleotides read TGTGCCAGCAGCATGGGACAGGGAGCTTACAATGAGCAGTTCTTC.

The CDR3 loop is CASSQQAGGVRNEQFF. CDR3 nucleotide sequence: TGTGCCAGCAGCCAACAAGCGGGGGGCGTTCGCAATGAGCAGTTCTTC. The V gene is TRBV14, the J gene TRBJ2-1; 9 positions agree with TRBD2. The CDR3 covers 16 residues. Germline V CDR1 and CDR2: SGHDN, FVKESK. Trimming at V came to 2 bases and at J to 6 bases, leaving 8 bases not matched to a gene.

The V gene is TRBV9, the J gene TRBJ2-2; the D gene is possibly TRBD2 (6 bases). The CDR3 has 14 amino acids. The germline V gene encodes CDR1 SGDLS and CDR2 YYNGEE. The ends were cut back, 5 bases at V and 4 bases at J, with 12 bases in the middle. The CDR3, as DNA: TGTGCCAGCAGACCGACTAGTTCCACCGGGGAGCTGTTTTTT. Encoded protein: CASRPTSSTGELFF.

The V and J genes are TRBV6-6 and TRBJ2-1, with TRBD2 matching 7 bases. The length of the CDR3 is 13 residues. The germline V gene has CDR1 MNHNY and CDR2 SVGAGI (reference sequence). Trimming took 2 bases from V and 5 from J; bases not matched to a gene: 0. The CDR3 spells CASSYAGDNEQFF. In nucleotides, the CDR3 is TGTGCCAGCAGTTACGCGGGGGACAATGAGCAGTTCTTC.